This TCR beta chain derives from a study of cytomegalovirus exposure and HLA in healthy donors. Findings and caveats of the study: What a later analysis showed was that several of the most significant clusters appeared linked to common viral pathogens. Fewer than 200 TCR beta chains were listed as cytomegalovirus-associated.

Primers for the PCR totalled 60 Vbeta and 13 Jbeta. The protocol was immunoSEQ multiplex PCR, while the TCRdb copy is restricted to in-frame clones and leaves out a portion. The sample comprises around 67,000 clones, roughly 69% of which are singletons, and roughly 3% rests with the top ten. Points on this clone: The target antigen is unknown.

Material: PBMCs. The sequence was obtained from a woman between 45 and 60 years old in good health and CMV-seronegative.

CDR3 region: CASSIGAVNEQFF. The CDR3 region has the DNA TGTGCCAGTAGTATTGGGGCGGTCAATGAGCAGTTCTTC. V is TRBV19 and J is TRBJ2-1; D is perhaps TRBD1 (5 bases). CDR3 length: 13 amino acids. Germline CDR1 and CDR2: LNHDA and SQIVND (reference sequence). The V end lost 3 bases, the J end lost 6 bases, and 9 bases lay between the germline ends.